This T cell receptor (beta chain) stems from a study of early T cells in non-severe SARS-CoV-2 infection. In the library, individual cDNA molecules carried attached unique molecular identifiers. TCRdb redid the calling of the 5' RACE reads with MiXCR, one entry per CDR3 protein. The table shows fewer than 70,000 distinct CDR3 sequences, with roughly 4.5% occurring only once. This clonotype was found a few times. Antigen unknown. Study findings and constraints: VDJdb matching skewed toward anti-spike CD8 responses, missing private and CD4 specificities.

The V segment lost 5 bases and the J segment 6 bases; nucleotides outside the gene matches: 7. The germline V gene encodes CDR1 MNHEY and CDR2 SVGEGT. The CDR3 is 15 residues long. The source was whole blood, collected at baseline. The rearrangement links TRBV6-2 or TRBV6-3 to TRBJ1-2; 12 nucleotides align to TRBD1. The TCR was taken from an adult who was a healthcare worker with PCR-confirmed SARS-CoV-2 infection or an uninfected control (not recorded which). The donor label of this sample is uncertain. CDR3 amino acids: CASSLRDRGPHGYTF. In DNA, the CDR3 is TGTGCCAGCAGTCTCCGGGACAGGGGGCCCCATGGCTACACCTTC.